This entry concerns a single T cell receptor (beta chain). Per the original methods: Amplification from reference gene primers served as the basis for estimated nucleated cell counts. Sequencing used immunoSEQ multiplex PCR; TCRdb keeps in-frame clones, though not all of them. The V and J calls and clone size were taken over from that table, and D and trimming were inferred from the DNA. The top ten clones hold 7.3% of a sample with around 50,000 clones, approximately 80% of them seen once. The data stem from a study of blood T cell repertoires in COVID-19. About the study: From the United States, Italy and Spain came samples of acute and convalescent COVID-19. The cDNA or gDNA used as material had been derived from T cells, B-cell-depleted T cells, or PBMCs.

The receptor comes from a man aged 35-49 years with acute or convalescent COVID-19. The sample taken for sequencing was peripheral blood.

The CDR3 DNA reads TGTGCCAGCAGCTTCCTCCAGGGGGAGCAGTACTTC. Protein product: CASSFLQGEQYF. The chain couples TRBV11-2 to TRBJ2-7; D perhaps matches TRBD1 (6 bases). V dropped 3 bases and J dropped 7 bases, with 10 bases sitting between them. The CDR3 runs 12 residues. The V gene's germline CDR1 is SGHAT and CDR2 FQNNGV.